This T cell receptor beta chain was found in a study of blood T cell repertoires in COVID-19. About the study: Acute-phase and convalescent COVID-19 samples originated in the United States, Italy and Spain. T cells, B-cell-depleted T cells, or PBMCs supplied cDNA or gDNA.

The study drew participants aged about 18 to 95 years from fewer than 30 US areas. Germline loops: CDR1 SQVTM, CDR2 ANQGSEA. CDR3 length equals 13 residues. After removal of 2 bases from V and 11 bases from J, the junction contained 7 bases not matched to a gene. Profiled with immunoSEQ multiplex PCR; TCRdb holds only in-frame clones, not every one. The repertoire holds about 430,000 clones, with around 87% as singletons. V usage is TRBV29-1 and J usage is TRBJ2-2, with 8 bases identical to TRBD1. This clonotype was obtained from a woman aged 25 to 39 with acute COVID-19. The material sequenced was PBMCs or T cells enriched from blood (not recorded which). CDR3 DNA sequence: TGCAGCGTTGAATCCAGGGGGCGCCGCGAGCTGTTTTTT. Residues: CSVESRGRRELFF.